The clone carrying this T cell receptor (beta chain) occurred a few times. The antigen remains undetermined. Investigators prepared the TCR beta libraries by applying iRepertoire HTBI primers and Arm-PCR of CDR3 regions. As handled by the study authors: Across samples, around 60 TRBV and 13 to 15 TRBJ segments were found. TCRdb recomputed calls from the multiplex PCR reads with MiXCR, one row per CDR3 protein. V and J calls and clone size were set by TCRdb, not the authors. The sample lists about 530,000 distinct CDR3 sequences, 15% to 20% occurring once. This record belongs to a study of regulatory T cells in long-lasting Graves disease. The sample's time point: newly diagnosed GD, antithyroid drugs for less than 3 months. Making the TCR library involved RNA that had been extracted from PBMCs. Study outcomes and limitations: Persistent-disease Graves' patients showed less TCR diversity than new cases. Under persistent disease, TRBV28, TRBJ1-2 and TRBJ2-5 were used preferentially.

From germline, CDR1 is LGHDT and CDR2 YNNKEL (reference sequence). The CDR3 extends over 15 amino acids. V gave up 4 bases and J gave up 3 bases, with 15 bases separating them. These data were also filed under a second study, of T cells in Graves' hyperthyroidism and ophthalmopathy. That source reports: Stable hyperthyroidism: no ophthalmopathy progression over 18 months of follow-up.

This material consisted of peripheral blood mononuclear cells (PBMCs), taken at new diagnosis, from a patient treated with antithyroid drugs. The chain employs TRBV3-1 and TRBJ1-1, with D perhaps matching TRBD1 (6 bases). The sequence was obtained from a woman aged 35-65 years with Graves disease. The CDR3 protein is CASSPTSGADTEAFF. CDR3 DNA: TGTGCCAGCAGCCCGACGTCGGGGGCGGACACTGAAGCTTTCTTT.